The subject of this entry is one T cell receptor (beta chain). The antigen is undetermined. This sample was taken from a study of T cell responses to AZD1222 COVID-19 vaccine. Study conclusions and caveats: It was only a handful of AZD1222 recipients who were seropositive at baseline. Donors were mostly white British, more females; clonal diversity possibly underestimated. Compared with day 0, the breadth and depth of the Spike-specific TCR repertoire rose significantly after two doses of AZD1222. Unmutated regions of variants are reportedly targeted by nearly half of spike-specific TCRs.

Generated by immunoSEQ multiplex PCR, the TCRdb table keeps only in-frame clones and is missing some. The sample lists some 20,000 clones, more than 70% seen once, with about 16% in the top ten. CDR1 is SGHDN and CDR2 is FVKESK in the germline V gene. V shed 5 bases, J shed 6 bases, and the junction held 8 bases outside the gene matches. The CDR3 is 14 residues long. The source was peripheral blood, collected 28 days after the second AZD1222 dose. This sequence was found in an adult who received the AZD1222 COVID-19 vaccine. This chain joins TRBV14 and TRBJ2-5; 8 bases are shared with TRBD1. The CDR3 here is CASSAPGGVKTQYF. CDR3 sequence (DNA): TGTGCCAGCAGCGCACCAGGGGGCGTGAAGACCCAGTACTTC.